This record looks at one TCR beta chain sequence and its context. Its antigen is currently not known. No much larger clone exists at a distance of one base, and base qualities are not known. This sample stems from a study of regulatory and conventional T cells in RAG deficiency (dated by TCRdb to between 2016 and 2019). Study-level background: High-throughput TCR beta sequencing was used to compare the repertoire diversity and composition of Treg, conventional CD4+ and CD8+ T cells between RAG-deficient patients and healthy controls.

The library came from the immunoSEQ multiplex PCR assay. Genomic DNA from the sorted T-cell subsets was used to amplify and sequence rearranged TCR beta chain products. Regarding the original processing steps: Repertoire diversity of productive TCR beta rearrangements was quantified using Shannon entropy and Simpson indices. Clonal expansion was assessed by the summed frequency of the 100 most abundant productive TCR beta clonotypes among total reads. The TRB repertoires were scored with a self-reactivity index that is based on amino acid usage at CDR3beta positions 6 and 7. Two-way ANOVA was used for repertoire analyses, while Student t or Mann-Whitney tests were used for flow cytometric analyses. The clones in this table, taken by TCRdb from immuneACCESS, are in-frame only. Not every clone is retained; where verified, under half of the shortfall comes from an unresolved V gene, and the cause of the rest is unknown. That table gives V, J and clone size, and the DNA gave D and trimming. In this sample the table shows tens of thousands of clones, 90% to 97% of which occur a single time. The ten most abundant clones make up about 0.35% of the sample.

Overall study outcomes, separate from this receptor: For some subjects, some analyses of T-cell subsets were not performed. All patient T-cell subsets had shorter CDR3 lengths; Omenn syndrome patients showed >85% Treg-Tconv repertoire overlap at nucleotide and amino acid level. Unique TCR beta sequences from Treg cells were roughly 99-fold fewer in Omenn syndrome and CID/AS patients than controls, versus around 9.6-fold for other subsets. In Omenn syndrome patients, sorted CD25-high CD127-low cells may represent peripherally activated cells rather than bona fide Treg cells. Markedly lower Shannon entropy and higher Simpson indices were observed in RAG-deficient patients than in control T-cell subpopulations.

According to the germline V gene, CDR1 reads SNHLY and CDR2 reads FYNNEI. The CDR3 runs 14 residues from the cysteine to the phenylalanine. The entry retains the CDR3 DNA only, 42 bases that are in frame from base 1. V was cut back by 6 bases and J by 2 bases, leaving a gap of 13 bases between them. Conventional CD4+ T cells were purified from blood as CD25-low CD127-high cells before genomic DNA extraction. For repertoire analyses, the comparison group consisted of eight healthy control donors. This sample was shared with a second study, whose subject was regulatory T cells. As noted in the second study: The multiplex PCR relied on 52 forward TRBV primers and 13 reverse TRBJ primers, and amplification bias was corrected through assay-based and computational methods. In patients, repertoires had restricted unique TRB V-J pairs and skewed V and J gene usage, with regulatory T cells showing the most marked changes. Between CD3G-deficient patients and healthy controls, the study compared T-cell receptor beta repertoires in sorted regulatory T cells, conventional CD4+ T cells and CD8+ T cells. Ficoll density separation was used to isolate peripheral blood mononuclear cells. Within the immunoSEQ assay, multiplex PCR amplified rearranged TRB loci from genomic DNA. Sequencing of the TRB amplicons was done on an Illumina HiSeq platform. Raw sequences were error-filtered and aligned to reference gene sequences by custom algorithms and were subsequently analyzed with the immunoSEQ online tools. Frequencies of productive and nonproductive TRB rearrangements were evaluated among both unique and total sequences. Group comparisons used t tests, Mann-Whitney tests or two-way ANOVA run in Prism software.

Here the chain combines TRBV2 and TRBJ1-2; TRBD1 is possibly the D segment (6 matching bases). The sample comprised CD25- CD4+ T cells sorted from blood. This sequence was found in a human donor in good health. The base sequence is TGTGCCAGCAGACTCAGGGACACCAACTATGGCTACACCTTC. This gives the protein CASRLRDTNYGYTF.